Presented here are 29 T cell receptor beta chains from one specimen sequenced in a study of cytomegalovirus exposure and HLA in healthy donors. It was with 60 Vbeta and 13 Jbeta primers that the PCR ran. Sequenced by immunoSEQ multiplex PCR; TCRdb stores in-frame clones only, minus some. The sample yields 140,000 or so clones, approximately 72% seen once. The sample taken for sequencing was PBMCs. These receptor sequences come from a woman aged 55-75 years in good health and CMV-seronegative.

The V call is TRBV7-2, the J call TRBJ2-5; 7 bases map to TRBD2. V was clipped by 0 bases and J by 5 bases; unmatched bases: 12. CDR3 length: 17 residues. Per germline, CDR1 SGHTA and CDR2 FQGNSA. In DNA, the CDR3 is TGTGCCAGCAGCTTAGCGCCTCCGGCGGGAGCGTGGGAGACCCAGTACTTC. This translates into CASSLAPPAGAWETQYF. The full variable domain, rest sourced from reference TRBV7-2 and TRBJ2-5, is GAGVSQSPSNKVTEKGKDVELRCDPISGHTALYWYRQSLGQGLEFLIYFQGNSAPDKSGLPSDRFSAERTGGSVSTLTIQRTQQEDSAVYLCASSLAPPAGAWETQYFGPGTRLLVL.

This rearrangement joins TRBV7-3 to TRBJ2-1, with 11 bases matching TRBD1. The length of the CDR3 is 16 residues. Germline assignment: CDR1 SGHTA and CDR2 FQGTGA. Trimming at V came to 1 base and at J to 9 bases, leaving 8 bases not matched to a gene. Written as DNA, the CDR3 is TGTGCCAGCAGCTTAAGGGGGACAGGGGGAGGGAGTGAGCAGTTCTTC. It encodes CASSLRGTGGGSEQFF.

This chain joins TRBV6-1 and TRBJ2-7; TRBD2 is a possible D gene (6 bases). CDR3 length: 12 residues. CDR1 and CDR2 (germline): MNHNS, SASEGT. Deletions cut 7 bases from V and 2 bases from J, with 9 bases between. The CDR3 is CASKRATYEQYF. Written as DNA, the CDR3 is TGTGCCAGCAAGCGGGCTACCTACGAGCAGTACTTC.

This clone is labeled medium-sized. The chain links TRBV7-9 to TRBJ1-2; 7 bases fit TRBD1. Trimming at V came to 4 bases and at J to 14 bases, leaving 4 bases not matched to a gene. CDR1 SEHNR and CDR2 FQNEAQ come from the germline V gene (reference sequence). The CDR3 is 10 amino acids. CDR3 amino acids: CASSSDRDTF. The CDR3 DNA is TGTGCCAGCAGCTCCGACAGGGATACCTTC.

This rearrangement joins TRBV6-1 to TRBJ2-3, with 7 bases matching TRBD2. The CDR3 has 15 residues. CDR1 is MNHNS and CDR2 is SASEGT in the germline V gene. J lost 0 bases, V lost 3 bases, and 3 bases had no gene match. CDR3 in DNA: TGTGCCAGCAGTGAGGGGGGGAAAAGCACAGATACGCAGTATTTT. Protein: CASSEGGKSTDTQYF.

The chain links TRBV6-4 to TRBJ2-7; 7 nucleotides match TRBD1. Germline trimming cut 6 bases from V and 2 bases from J; bases unmatched to any gene: 16. The CDR3 has 17 residues. Germline V gene lookup returns CDR1 MRHNA and CDR2 SNTAGT. The CDR3 DNA is TGTGCCAGCAGAATCGCCCCGAATAAGACAGGGCCCTACGAGCAGTACTTC. Translated, it gives CASRIAPNKTGPYEQYF.

This clone was observed a handful of times. The V and J genes are TRBV7-3 and TRBJ2-5; 7 positions match TRBD1. The CDR3 runs 13 residues. The germline V gene encodes CDR1 SGHTA and CDR2 FQGTGA. J lost 1 base, V lost 5 bases, and 1 base had no gene match. Written as DNA, the CDR3 is TGTGCCAGCAGCCGACAGGGCCAAGAGACCCAGTACTTC. It translates to CASSRQGQETQYF.

This clone appeared a few times. The chain combines TRBV5-1 with TRBJ1-4; D is uncertain. The CDR3 contains 15 residues. V lost 4 bases to trimming and J lost 0 bases, with 10 bases between them. Per germline, CDR1 SGHRS and CDR2 YFSETQ. DNA of the CDR3: TGCGCCAGCAGCCAAGAACCGGCAACTAATGAAAAACTGTTTTTT. Its translation is CASSQEPATNEKLFF.

The J gene is TRBJ2-7, the V gene TRBV6-6; possibly TRBD1 for D (5 bases). The germline CDR1 and CDR2 sequences are MNHNY and SVGAGI (reference sequence). There are 12 residues in the CDR3. V was cut by 4 bases and J by 3 bases, with 7 bases left in between. CDR3 nucleotide sequence: TGTGCCAGCAGTTCCGACAGCTACGAGCAGTACTTC. This translates into CASSSDSYEQYF.

This chain links TRBV25-1 with TRBJ1-6, with TRBD1 as a possible D gene (6 bases). This CDR3 is 14 amino acids long. The germline V gene has CDR1 MGHDK and CDR2 SYGVNS. Trimming left V 2 bases short and J 7 bases short, with 9 bases between. The DNA for the CDR3 is TGTGCCAGCAGTGAAACAGGGTGGAATTCACCCCTCCACTTT. Its translation: CASSETGWNSPLHF.

The rearrangement uses TRBV19 and TRBJ1-5; D not certain. This CDR3 has 15 amino acids. V was shortened by 2 bases and J by 2 bases, with 10 bases between the two germline ends. Germline values: CDR1 LNHDA, CDR2 SQIVND (reference sequence). The CDR3: CASSITNAGNQPQHF. In DNA, the CDR3 is TGTGCCAGTAGTATAACCAACGCGGGCAATCAGCCCCAGCATTTT.

This chain uses TRBV13 with TRBJ2-3; 12 bases agree with TRBD1. Trimming took 1 base from V and 6 from J; bases not matched to a gene: 5. The CDR3 loop spans 16 amino acids. Germline CDR1 PRHDT, CDR2 FYEKMQ (reference sequence). CDR3: CASSLAGQGALDTQYF. The CDR3 DNA sequence: TGTGCCAGCAGCTTAGCGGGACAGGGGGCTTTGGATACGCAGTATTTT.

J is TRBJ1-2 and V is TRBV19; 8 bases are shared with TRBD1. Per the germline V gene, CDR1 is LNHDA and CDR2 is SQIVND (reference sequence). This CDR3 is built from 13 residues. V shed 7 bases, J shed 4 bases, and the junction held 5 bases outside the gene matches. The CDR3 here is CASTDRATYGYTF. The DNA of the CDR3 is TGTGCCAGTACGGACAGGGCGACCTATGGCTACACCTTC.

CDR3 in amino acids: CASSLGRGGFQETQYF. The CDR3 bases are TGTGCCAGCAGCTTGGGGCGGGGGGGGTTCCAAGAGACCCAGTACTTC. The rearrangement uses TRBV5-4 and TRBJ2-5; 9 nucleotides match TRBD2. Germline values: CDR1 SGHNT, CDR2 YYREEE (reference sequence). V was pared by 0 bases and J by 1 base, with 4 bases of the junction left unmatched. The CDR3 consists of 16 residues.

In this sample, this clone turned up a few times. The V gene is TRBV6-1, the J gene TRBJ2-7; 8 bases fit TRBD2. In germline, CDR1 is MNHNS, CDR2 SASEGT. The CDR3 contains 14 residues. Trimming at V came to 7 bases and at J to 7 bases, leaving 12 bases not matched to a gene. CDR3 coding DNA: TGTGCCAGCATTGTGGCTAGCGGGCAGCGAGAGCAGTACTTC. Translated, it gives CASIVASGQREQYF.

Written as DNA, the CDR3 is TGTGCCAGCAGACCGACTAGCGTTGGCACAGATACGCAGTATTTT. Its protein is CASRPTSVGTDTQYF. This chain uses TRBV7-2 with TRBJ2-3; TRBD2 agrees at 8 bases. Germline-derived CDR1 and CDR2 are SGHTA and FQGNSA. The CDR3 consists of 15 residues. The V gene end was trimmed by 6 bases and the J gene end by 1 base; junction bases not matched to a gene: 6.

The V call is TRBV6-1, the J call TRBJ2-1; 14 bases match TRBD2. The CDR3 sequence is 21 residues long. Germline V gene lookup returns CDR1 MNHNS and CDR2 SASEGT. V trimming: 1 base; J trimming: 0 bases; junction bases outside the gene matches: 11. The CDR3 loop reads CASSEDFWTSGRLSSYNEQFF. The CDR3 DNA reads TGTGCCAGCAGTGAAGATTTTTGGACTAGCGGGAGGTTAAGCTCCTACAATGAGCAGTTCTTC.

The rearrangement uses TRBV19 and TRBJ2-3, with 8 bases that match TRBD2. The CDR3 covers 15 residues. The germline gives CDR1 LNHDA, CDR2 SQIVND (reference sequence). The junction had 7 bases not matched to a gene; V was cut back by 6 bases and J by 2 bases. CDR3 loop: CASSPSGSITDTQYF. CDR3 coding DNA: TGTGCCAGTAGCCCAAGCGGGAGTATCACAGATACGCAGTATTTT.

The chain is built from TRBV7-3 and TRBJ2-5; D not resolved. Germline V lookup: CDR1 SGHTA, CDR2 FQGTGA. V was pared by 1 base and J by 5 bases, with 14 bases between. The CDR3 sequence is 15 residues long. The CDR3: CASSLSPTLIETQYF. The CDR3 nucleotides read TGTGCCAGCAGCTTAAGTCCAACACTAATCGAGACCCAGTACTTC.

The V call is TRBV5-1, the J call TRBJ2-2; no clear D. Deletions cut 4 bases from V and 4 bases from J, with 8 bases between. Germline V gene lookup returns CDR1 SGHRS and CDR2 YFSETQ. This CDR3 comprises 13 residues. The CDR3 is CASSVDGTGELFF. CDR3 DNA sequence: TGCGCCAGCAGCGTGGACGGCACCGGGGAGCTGTTTTTT.

This clone occurred once. V usage is TRBV6-5 and J usage is TRBJ2-2; D gene uncertain. Trimming took 2 bases from V and 9 from J, leaving 4 bases between them. The CDR3 has 11 residues. The V gene's germline CDR1 is MNHEY and CDR2 SVGAGI. CDR3 DNA: TGTGCCAGCAGTTACGGGCGGGAGCTGTTTTTT. Encoded protein: CASSYGRELFF.

This chain joins TRBV7-9 and TRBJ1-1, with D uncertain. CDR3 length: 11 amino acids. Germline V lookup: CDR1 SEHNR, CDR2 FQNEAQ (reference sequence). Trimming cost V 5 bases and J 6 bases, with 7 bases left between them. As DNA, the CDR3 is TGTGCCAGCAGCCCTGGCCCTGAAGCTTTCTTT. This translates into CASSPGPEAFF.

The genes are TRBV7-9 and TRBJ2-7; D is uncertain. CDR3 length: 18 amino acids. CDR1 is SEHNR and CDR2 is FQNEAQ in the germline V gene (reference sequence). V lost 5 bases to trimming and J lost 5 bases, with 28 bases between them. CDR3 region: CASSPFAPKRGNPHEQYF. CDR3 nucleotide sequence: TGTGCCAGCAGCCCGTTTGCGCCGAAGAGAGGTAATCCCCACGAGCAGTACTTC.

This chain joins TRBV4-3 and TRBJ2-1; D unresolved. Germline V CDR1 and CDR2: LGHNA, YSLEER. Trimming stripped 2 bases from V and 5 bases from J, with 10 bases between. CDR3 size: 14 residues. The CDR3 region is CASSQRNTNNEQFF. The CDR3 bases are TGCGCCAGCAGCCAAAGAAACACCAACAATGAGCAGTTCTTC.

This clone was counted between two and nine times. The chain links TRBV15 to TRBJ1-4; TRBD1 aligns across 8 bases. V shed 1 base and J 8 bases; nucleotides not matched to a gene: 6. Germline CDR1 LNHNV, CDR2 YYDKDF (reference sequence). The CDR3 sequence is 15 residues long. The CDR3 protein is CATSRAGQGREKLFF. CDR3 coding DNA: TGTGCCACCAGCAGAGCCGGACAGGGACGGGAAAAACTGTTTTTT.

This clone was found a few times. The chain employs TRBV2 and TRBJ2-2, with 9 bases matching TRBD1. CDR3 length: 15 amino acids. Unmatched junction bases numbered 6, after V lost 6 bases and J lost 4 bases. CDR1 is SNHLY and CDR2 is FYNNEI in the germline V gene. DNA for the CDR3: TGTGCCAGCAGACTACAGGGGGCTGGCACCGGGGAGCTGTTTTTT. Amino acid sequence: CASRLQGAGTGELFF.

The J gene is TRBJ2-5, the V gene TRBV15; D unresolved. The CDR3 is made up of 14 amino acids. The germline V gene has CDR1 LNHNV and CDR2 YYDKDF (reference sequence). V lost 6 bases and J lost 0, with 11 bases in between. The CDR3 DNA reads as TGTGCCACCAGTCCTTCCCTGTACCAAGAGACCCAGTACTTC. Translating it yields CATSPSLYQETQYF.

This clone was detected a few times. The chain couples TRBV10-3 to TRBJ2-1; 12 bases are shared with TRBD2. V was clipped by 6 bases and J by 7 bases; unmatched bases: 19. The CDR3 covers 19 residues. Germline V gives CDR1 ENHRY, CDR2 SYGVKD. For the CDR3, the DNA is TGTGCCATCAGGGGGACTAGCGGGCGCCGCCCCTTAGGGGTAAATGAGCAGTTCTTC. Translating it yields CAIRGTSGRRPLGVNEQFF.

The chain employs TRBV10-3 and TRBJ1-5, with D hard to call. The CDR3 has 14 residues. V was clipped by 6 bases and J by 2 bases, with 11 bases between them. CDR1 is ENHRY and CDR2 is SYGVKD in the germline V gene. The CDR3 coding sequence is TGTGCCATCAGCCTAGTGGGAGGCAATCAGCCCCAGCATTTT. Translated: CAISLVGGNQPQHF.